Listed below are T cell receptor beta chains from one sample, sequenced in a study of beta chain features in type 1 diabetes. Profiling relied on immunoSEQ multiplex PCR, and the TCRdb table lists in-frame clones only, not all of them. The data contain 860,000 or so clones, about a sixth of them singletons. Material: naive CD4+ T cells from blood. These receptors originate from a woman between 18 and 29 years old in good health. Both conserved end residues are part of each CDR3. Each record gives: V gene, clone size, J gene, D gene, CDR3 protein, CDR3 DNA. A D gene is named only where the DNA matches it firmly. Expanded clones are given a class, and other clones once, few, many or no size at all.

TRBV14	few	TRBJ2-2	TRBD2	CASSQDWTSGSGELFF	TGTGCCAGCAGCCAAGATTGGACTAGCGGGAGCGGGGAGCTGTTTTTT
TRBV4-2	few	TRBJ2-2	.	CASSQDGLGLGGLFF	TGTGCCAGCAGCCAAGATGGGCTGGGGCTGGGAGGGCTGTTTTTT
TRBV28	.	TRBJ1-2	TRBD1	CASSLSNRGQDYGYTF	TGTGCCAGCAGTTTATCCAACAGGGGCCAGGACTATGGCTACACCTTC
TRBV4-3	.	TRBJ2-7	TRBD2	CASSHGLADRTYEQYF	TGCGCCAGCAGCCATGGACTAGCGGACCGAACCTACGAGCAGTACTTC
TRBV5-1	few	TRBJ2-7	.	CASSEGYEQYF	TGCGCCAGCAGCGAGGGGTACGAGCAGTACTTC
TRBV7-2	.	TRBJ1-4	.	CASSLRVRRNEKLFF	TGTGCCAGCAGCTTGAGGGTGAGGCGGAATGAAAAACTGTTTTTT
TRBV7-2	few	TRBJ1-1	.	CASSLVGTVGEAFF	TGTGCCAGCAGCTTAGTAGGAACAGTTGGGGAAGCTTTCTTT
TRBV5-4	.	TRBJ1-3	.	CASSLDLAVSGNTIYF	TGTGCCAGCAGCTTAGATCTTGCGGTCTCTGGAAACACCATATATTTT
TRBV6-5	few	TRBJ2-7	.	CASSYSGGSSYEQYF	TGTGCCAGCAGTTACTCGGGCGGTAGCTCCTACGAGCAGTACTTC
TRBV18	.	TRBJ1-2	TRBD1	CASSPDLTGTGHYGYTF	TGTGCCAGCTCACCCGACCTAACCGGGACAGGACATTATGGCTACACCTTC
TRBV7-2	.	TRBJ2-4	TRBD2	CASSLAGGLAKNIQYF	TGTGCCAGCAGCTTAGCGGGAGGGCTAGCCAAAAACATTCAGTACTTC
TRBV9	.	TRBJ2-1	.	CASSVAGESYNEQFF	TGTGCCAGCAGCGTAGCGGGAGAATCCTACAATGAGCAGTTCTTC
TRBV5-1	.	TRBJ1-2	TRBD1	CASSMDRAGYTF	TGCGCCAGCAGCATGGACAGGGCTGGCTACACCTTC
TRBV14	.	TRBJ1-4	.	CASSQARRIGEKLFF	TGTGCCAGCAGCCAGGCGAGAAGGATTGGGGAAAAACTGTTTTTT
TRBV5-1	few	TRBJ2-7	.	CASRAPERGFGEQYF	TGCGCCAGCAGGGCCCCGGAGAGGGGGTTTGGAGAGCAGTACTTC
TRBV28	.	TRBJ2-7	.	CATGEAYEQYF	TGTGCCACCGGGGAAGCCTACGAGCAGTACTTC
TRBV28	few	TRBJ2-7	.	CASSKSSYEQYF	TGTGCCAGCAGTAAGAGCTCCTACGAGCAGTACTTC
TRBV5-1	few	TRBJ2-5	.	CASTGQVGETQYF	TGCGCCAGCACGGGGCAGGTTGGGGAGACCCAGTACTTC
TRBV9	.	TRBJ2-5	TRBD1	CASSVSTGGETQYF	TGTGCCAGCAGCGTATCGACAGGGGGTGAGACCCAGTACTTC
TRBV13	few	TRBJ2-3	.	CASSLVRGRDTQYF	TGTGCCAGCAGCTTAGTACGGGGTAGGGATACGCAGTATTTT